These 20 T cell receptor beta chains came from one sample sequenced in a study of shared clonotypes between healthy human individuals. The repertoire was sequenced with immunoSEQ multiplex PCR; TCRdb's copy has only in-frame clones and lacks some. The data contain 2 million to 2.5 million clones, over 85% of them seen just once; the ten biggest clones take up about 0.39%. Sequencing used naive CD4+ T cells from PBMCs. Subset specified: CD45RA+ positively selected. The receptor source for this set is a man in his late teens or twenties in good health. Some clones in this sample may be carry-over from other donors' samples.

The chain has TRBV5-1 and TRBJ1-4; D is uncertain. CDR3 length: 16 residues. From germline, CDR1 is SGHRS and CDR2 YFSETQ. The V end was cut by 4 bases, the J end by 0 bases, with 13 bases between. This CDR3 reads CASSGMGGTTNEKLFF. The CDR3 DNA sequence: TGCGCCAGCAGCGGGATGGGCGGGACAACTAATGAAAAACTGTTTTTT. Filled out from reference TRBV5-1 and TRBJ1-4, the complete variable domain reads KAGVTQTPRYLIKTRGQQVTLSCSPISGHRSVSWYQQTPGQGLQFLFEYFSETQRNKGNFPGRFSGRQFSNSRSEMNVSTLELGDSALYLCASSGMGGTTNEKLFFGSGTQLSVL.

This chain connects TRBV6-1 to TRBJ1-4; 7 bases are shared with TRBD1. The V gene end was trimmed by 4 bases and the J gene end by 7 bases; junction bases not matched to a gene: 9. This CDR3 is 15 amino acids long. The germline V gene has CDR1 MNHNS and CDR2 SASEGT. This chain's CDR3 is CASSAQTGVPEKLFF. As DNA, the CDR3 is TGTGCCAGCAGTGCCCAAACAGGGGTCCCTGAAAAACTGTTTTTT.

The gene calls are TRBV5-4 and TRBJ2-7; TRBD2 agrees at 8 bases. The CDR3 totals 15 residues. The germline gives CDR1 SGHNT, CDR2 YYREEE (reference sequence). Germline trimming cut 3 bases from V and 0 bases from J; bases unmatched to any gene: 5. This CDR3 reads CASSSRLASSYEQYF. The CDR3, as DNA: TGTGCCAGCAGCTCTCGACTAGCGAGCTCCTACGAGCAGTACTTC.

This clone was recorded once. The V call is TRBV6-1, the J call TRBJ2-1; D unclear. Germline lookup yields CDR1 MNHNS and CDR2 SASEGT. V was shortened by 3 bases and J by 8 bases, with 5 bases between the two germline ends. CDR3 size: 11 residues. CDR3 sequence: CASSDAYEQFF. The CDR3 DNA follows: TGTGCCAGCAGTGACGCCTATGAGCAGTTCTTC.

The chain employs TRBV7-9 and TRBJ1-3; perhaps TRBD1 as D (6 bases). The V gene lost 2 bases and the J gene lost 0 bases, with 8 bases spanning the gap. CDR1 SEHNR and CDR2 FQNEAQ come from the germline V gene (reference sequence). The CDR3 has 15 amino acids. This CDR3 is CASSLKGVSGNTIYF. Here the CDR3 DNA reads TGTGCCAGCAGCTTAAAGGGGGTCTCTGGAAACACCATATATTTT. The whole variable domain, filled in from reference TRBV7-9 and TRBJ1-3, reads DTGVSQNPRHKITKRGQNVTFRCDPISEHNRLYWYRQTLGQGPEFLTYFQNEAQLEKSRLLSDRFSAERPKGSFSTLEIQRTEQGDSAMYLCASSLKGVSGNTIYFGEGSWLTVV.

This clone showed up just once. V is TRBV12-5 and J is TRBJ1-2; 9 nucleotides match TRBD1. V trimming: 11 bases; J trimming: 6 bases; junction bases outside the gene matches: 13. The CDR3 totals 14 residues. CDR1 is LGHNT and CDR2 is FRNRAP in the germline V gene. Here the CDR3 DNA reads TGTGCTGGGTCAAACAGGGGGCGTGGAGATGGCTACACCTTC. It is translated as CAGSNRGRGDGYTF.

This chain links TRBV7-2 with TRBJ2-1; TRBD2 might be the D (6 bases). From germline, CDR1 is SGHTA and CDR2 FQGNSA. This CDR3 is 16 amino acids long. V dropped 3 bases and J dropped 1 base, with 13 bases sitting between them. The CDR3 DNA follows: TGTGCCAGCAGCTTTCAAACGGGAGAATCCTACAATGAGCAGTTCTTC. It translates to CASSFQTGESYNEQFF.

The chain carries TRBV28 and TRBJ1-5; D is perhaps TRBD1 (6 bases). The CDR3 has 15 residues. V lost 5 bases and J lost 3, with 14 bases in between. Germline lookup yields CDR1 MDHEN and CDR2 SYDVKM. CDR3 sequence reads: CASSPTGTINQPQHF. The CDR3 region has the DNA TGTGCCAGCAGTCCAACCGGGACAATCAATCAGCCCCAGCATTTT.

V is TRBV2 and J is TRBJ2-3; 8 nucleotides match TRBD2. This CDR3 has 16 residues. Germline CDR1 reads SNHLY; CDR2 reads FYNNEI. After removal of 7 bases from V and 4 bases from J, the junction contained 13 bases not matched to a gene. CDR3 amino acids: CASTSGGAGEADTQYF. The CDR3, as DNA: TGTGCCAGCACCTCAGGTGGAGCGGGAGAGGCAGATACGCAGTATTTT.

The rearrangement links TRBV7-2 to TRBJ2-1; TRBD1 aligns across 10 bases. Germline V lookup: CDR1 SGHTA, CDR2 FQGNSA. J gave up 10 bases and V 3 bases, and 9 bases lay outside the gene matches. The CDR3 contains 15 residues. The CDR3 sequence is CASSFPDRGLIEQFF. The DNA of the CDR3 is TGTGCCAGCAGCTTCCCTGACAGGGGGCTCATCGAGCAGTTCTTC.

Regarding this clone: The sample holds other DNA sequences that translate to the same CDR3. This chain uses TRBV2 with TRBJ2-3; no clear D. Germline CDR1 SNHLY, CDR2 FYNNEI. Trimming pared 7 bases from V and 2 bases from J, leaving 4 bases between. The CDR3 has 11 residues. The CDR3 DNA is TGTGCCAGCACCTCCACAGATACGCAGTATTTT. It specifies CASTSTDTQYF.

The CDR3 bases are TGTGCCAGCAGCTCGCGTCACGGACGGGAAAGCTCTGGGGCCAACGTCCTGACTTTC. As protein: CASSSRHGRESSGANVLTF. The V and J genes are TRBV9 and TRBJ2-6; perhaps TRBD2 as D (5 bases). Looked up from germline, CDR1 is SGDLS and CDR2 is YYNGEE. Trimming removed 4 bases from V and 0 bases from J, with 20 bases in between. The CDR3 runs 19 residues.

The chain is built from TRBV7-9 and TRBJ2-3; 9 bases agree with TRBD2. The germline V gene has CDR1 SEHNR and CDR2 FQNEAQ (reference sequence). The CDR3 has 18 residues. The junction had 9 bases not matched to a gene; V was cut back by 1 base and J by 1 base. The CDR3 DNA sequence: TGTGCCAGCAGCTTAGGGTCGGCGGGAGGGCCGGGCACAGATACGCAGTATTTT. Translated, it gives CASSLGSAGGPGTDTQYF.

The gene calls are TRBV7-9 and TRBJ2-3, with 11 bases matching TRBD2. Germline V gene lookup returns CDR1 SEHNR and CDR2 FQNEAQ (reference sequence). The CDR3 loop spans 17 amino acids. Trimming took 5 bases from V and 0 from J; bases not matched to a gene: 7. As DNA, the CDR3 is TGTGCCAGCAGCCCCTCGGGACTAGCGGCTAGCACAGATACGCAGTATTTT. Protein sequence: CASSPSGLAASTDTQYF.

The chain couples TRBV2 to TRBJ2-2, with TRBD1 as a possible D gene (6 bases). Between the trimmed V and J ends, which lost 6 bases and 3 bases, there was a span of 11 bases. CDR3 length: 14 residues. Germline V gives CDR1 SNHLY, CDR2 FYNNEI. In DNA form, the CDR3 reads TGTGCCAGCAGGGTCGCAGGGGACACCGGGGAGCTGTTTTTT. It codes for CASRVAGDTGELFF. Drawing the rest from reference TRBV2 and TRBJ2-2, the complete variable domain is EPEVTQTPSHQVTQMGQEVILRCVPISNHLYFYWYRQILGQKVEFLVSFYNNEISEKSEIFDDQFSVERPDGSNFTLKIRSTKLEDSAMYFCASRVAGDTGELFFGEGSRLTVL.

The chain combines TRBV9 with TRBJ2-5; no clear D. The CDR3 extends over 13 amino acids. V lost 4 bases and J lost 7, with 14 bases in between. CDR1 and CDR2 from the germline V gene are SGDLS and YYNGEE. The CDR3 here is CASSSQESRTQYF. The DNA for the CDR3 is TGTGCCAGCAGCTCCCAGGAATCGCGGACCCAGTACTTC.

This chain uses TRBV9 with TRBJ1-2; D is unclear. The CDR3 is 12 residues long. The V end lost 3 bases, the J end lost 6 bases, and 9 bases lay between the germline ends. Per germline, CDR1 SGDLS and CDR2 YYNGEE. CDR3: CASSGYADGYTF. The DNA for the CDR3 is TGTGCCAGCAGCGGTTACGCGGATGGCTACACCTTC.

This clone was observed a single time. The CDR3 region is CASSQTGARSSRLYEQYF. The CDR3 coding sequence is TGCGCCAGCAGCCAGACAGGGGCCCGCAGCTCCCGACTTTACGAGCAGTACTTC. This chain connects TRBV4-1 to TRBJ2-7, with 8 bases lining up with TRBD1. This CDR3 is built from 18 residues. Germline CDR1 reads MGHRA; CDR2 reads YSYEKL. V shed 3 bases, J shed 4 bases, and the junction held 17 bases outside the gene matches.

This clone came up a few times. This rearrangement joins TRBV29-1 to TRBJ1-1; no clear D. Germline CDR1 reads SQVTM; CDR2 reads ANQGSEA. V lost 5 bases and J lost 1, with 14 bases in between. The CDR3 sequence is 14 residues long. The CDR3 nucleotides are TGCAGCGTTCGAGAGGGTTCGGGGAACACTGAAGCTTTCTTT. Its protein product is CSVREGSGNTEAFF.

V and J are TRBV5-6 and TRBJ2-1, with D possibly being TRBD1 (7 bases). The germline gives CDR1 SGHDT, CDR2 YYEEEE. The V end was cut by 4 bases, the J end by 9 bases, with 17 bases between. This CDR3 is 14 amino acids long. CDR3 bases: TGTGCCAGCAGCCCCTCGACAGGGCGGGGTGAGCAGTTCTTC. Amino acid sequence: CASSPSTGRGEQFF.